This TCR beta chain was obtained from a study of blood T cells in healthy people across ages. The CDR3 is 15 amino acids. The V gene's germline CDR1 is LGHNT and CDR2 FRNRAP. It was with a sample-barcoded 5' primer and a J-beta primer mix that a second PCR of about 7 to 12 cycles was run. MiXCR, applied by TCRdb to the 5' RACE reads, yields one record per CDR3 protein. This repertoire shows hundreds of thousands of distinct CDR3 sequences, about a quarter found once; its top ten account for 3% to 4%. This same sample was also taken into another study, of T cells of mothers and their children.

The receptor was derived from a boy aged 2 to 10 in good health. The source material was blood. The chain joins TRBV12-5 to TRBJ2-5; tentative D call: TRBD2 (6 bases). The last part of the DNA fits TRBJ2-1 better; the J call may be wrong. The CDR3 DNA reads TGTGCTAGTGGTTTGTTAGGGGCGGGACTTTATGAGCAGTTCTTC. The encoded protein is CASGLLGAGLYEQFF.